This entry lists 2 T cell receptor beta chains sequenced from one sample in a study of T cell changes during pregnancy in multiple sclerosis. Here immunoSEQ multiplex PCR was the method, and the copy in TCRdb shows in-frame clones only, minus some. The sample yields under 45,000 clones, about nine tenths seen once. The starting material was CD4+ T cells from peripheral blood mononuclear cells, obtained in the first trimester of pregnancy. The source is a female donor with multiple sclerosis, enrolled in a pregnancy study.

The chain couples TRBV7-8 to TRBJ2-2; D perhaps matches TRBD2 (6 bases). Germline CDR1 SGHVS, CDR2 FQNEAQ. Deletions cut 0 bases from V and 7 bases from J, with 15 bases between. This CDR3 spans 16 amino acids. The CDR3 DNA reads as TGTGCCAGCAGCTTAGCCGGAGGGCCTATTATCGGGGAGCTGTTTTTT. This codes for CASSLAGGPIIGELFF.

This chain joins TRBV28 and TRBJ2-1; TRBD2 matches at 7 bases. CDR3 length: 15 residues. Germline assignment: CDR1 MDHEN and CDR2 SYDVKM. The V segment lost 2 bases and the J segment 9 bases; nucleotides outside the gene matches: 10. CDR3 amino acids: CASSLTAGVISEQFF. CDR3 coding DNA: TGTGCCAGCAGTTTAACGGCGGGAGTAATTAGTGAGCAGTTCTTC.